The 15 T cell receptor beta chains listed next were all sequenced from one sample in a study of cytomegalovirus exposure and HLA in healthy donors. PCR employed 60 Vbeta and 13 Jbeta primers. TCRdb's table, derived via immunoSEQ multiplex PCR, lists solely in-frame clones and lacks some. The sample carries 150,000 to 200,000 clones, 70% to 90% recorded once. The sample was PBMCs. All receptors come from a woman under 30 in good health and CMV-seronegative.

The rearrangement joins TRBV5-8 to TRBJ2-5, with 8 positions matching TRBD2. The DNA end lines up better with TRBJ2-7; the J call may be wrong. Germline V CDR1 and CDR2: SGHTS, YDEGEE. The length of the CDR3 is 14 residues. The CDR3 DNA sequence: TGTGCCAGCAGCACTCCGGGGGGGTTCCACGAGCAGTACTTC. Its protein product is CASSTPGGFHEQYF.

J is TRBJ2-7 and V is TRBV2; 9 positions match TRBD1. CDR3 length equals 14 residues. Looked up from germline, CDR1 is SNHLY and CDR2 is FYNNEI. J was trimmed by 5 bases and V by 7 bases; bases with no gene match: 9. The CDR3 sequence: CASTWDRAFDEQYF. CDR3 DNA sequence: TGTGCCAGCACCTGGGACAGGGCTTTCGACGAGCAGTACTTC.

Note on this clone: This CDR3 is missing its conserved last phenylalanine or tryptophan, likely due to a read error. The DNA is left out, because the CDR3 cannot be placed on it with certainty; the CDR3 is given as TCRdb lists it. The chain carries TRBV23-1 and TRBJ2-7; the listed D gene, TRBD2, was not tested against the DNA. TRBV23-1 belongs to the ORF category, with a function that is uncertain. The CDR3 extends over 12 residues, inclusive of both ends. Here the CDR3 reads CASSQSSASLLS.

The chain links TRBV7-9 to TRBJ1-1; 10 bases line up with TRBD1. Looked up from germline, CDR1 is SEHNR and CDR2 is FQNEAQ (reference sequence). The V gene end was trimmed by 5 bases and the J gene end by 0 bases; junction bases not matched to a gene: 3. The CDR3 is 15 residues long. The CDR3, as DNA: TGTGCCAGCAGCCTCGGACAGGGGGTGAACACTGAAGCTTTCTTT. Protein sequence: CASSLGQGVNTEAFF. The whole variable domain, filled in from reference TRBV7-9 and TRBJ1-1, reads DTGVSQNPRHKITKRGQNVTFRCDPISEHNRLYWYRQTLGQGPEFLTYFQNEAQLEKSRLLSDRFSAERPKGSFSTLEIQRTEQGDSAMYLCASSLGQGVNTEAFFGQGTRLTVV.

The chain has TRBV7-3 and TRBJ2-1; TRBD2 aligns across 7 bases. The CDR3 covers 19 residues. Germline V gives CDR1 SGHTA, CDR2 FQGTGA. The trim removed 1 base at V and 2 bases at J, leaving 14 bases unmatched. CDR3 residues: CASSLIGLSAGVTYNEQFF. DNA for the CDR3: TGTGCCAGCAGCTTAATAGGATTGTCGGCGGGAGTAACCTACAATGAGCAGTTCTTC.

This sequence joins TRBV5-5 and TRBJ1-2; D gene ambiguous. CDR3 size: 16 residues. CDR1 is SGHKS, CDR2 YYEKEE, per germline (reference sequence). Deletions cut 2 bases from V and 2 bases from J, with 16 bases between. In nucleotides, the CDR3 is TGTGCCAGCAGCTTTGCACCGGCACGGGGAAACTATGGCTACACCTTC. Translating gives CASSFAPARGNYGYTF.

The CDR3 protein is CASSWGTVYNSPLHF. CDR3 in DNA: TGCGCCAGCAGCTGGGGGACAGTCTATAATTCACCCCTCCACTTT. The chain recombines TRBV5-1 with TRBJ1-6, with TRBD1 identical over 7 bases. Losses at the gene ends were 3 bases for V and 3 bases for J; bases not matched to a gene: 3. The CDR3 totals 15 residues. CDR1 is SGHRS, CDR2 YFSETQ, per germline.

The chain couples TRBV6-1 to TRBJ2-1; tentative D call: TRBD1 (5 bases). CDR1 is MNHNS and CDR2 is SASEGT in the germline V gene. Trimming stripped 1 base from V and 9 bases from J, with 13 bases between. This CDR3 comprises 14 residues. CDR3 loop: CASSEGAGLSEQFF. The CDR3 DNA reads as TGTGCCAGCAGTGAAGGTGCAGGGTTATCTGAGCAGTTCTTC.

The chain recombines TRBV4-1 with TRBJ1-5; D possibly corresponds to TRBD1 (6 bases). The V end was cut by 1 base, the J end by 3 bases, with 10 bases between. CDR3 length equals 15 residues. Germline V CDR1 and CDR2: MGHRA, YSYEKL. The CDR3 region has the DNA TGCGCCAGCAGCCAAGGGGACATTATCAATCAGCCCCAGCATTTT. It translates to CASSQGDIINQPQHF.

V usage is TRBV5-4 and J usage is TRBJ1-1; TRBD1 matches at 7 bases. The CDR3 spans 11 residues. The V and J ends lost 4 bases and 6 bases, in that order; junction bases with no gene match: 0. Germline V CDR1 and CDR2: SGHNT, YYREEE (reference sequence). The CDR3 DNA reads TGTGCCAGCAGCCAGGGGGCTGAAGCTTTCTTT. The encoded protein is CASSQGAEAFF.

V and J are TRBV19 and TRBJ1-1; the D gene is possibly TRBD1 (6 bases). Germline CDR1 reads LNHDA; CDR2 reads SQIVND (reference sequence). The CDR3 is 12 amino acids. Trimming shortened V by 10 bases and J by 4 bases, and 13 bases separated the two germline ends. The CDR3 spells CATRVGGTEAFF. CDR3 nucleotide sequence: TGTGCCACCAGGGTAGGGGGCACTGAAGCTTTCTTT.

V usage is TRBV27 and J usage is TRBJ2-7; TRBD2 might be the D (6 bases). Germline V gene sequence: CDR1 MNHEY, CDR2 SMNVEV (reference sequence). This CDR3 contains 12 residues. Trimming shortened V by 8 bases and J by 0 bases, and 8 bases separated the two germline ends. The CDR3 sequence is CASAGLSYEQYF. CDR3 in DNA: TGTGCCAGCGCGGGACTCTCCTACGAGCAGTACTTC.

This rearrangement joins TRBV7-8 to TRBJ2-7; TRBD2 matches at 8 bases. After removal of 2 bases from V and 3 bases from J, the junction contained 6 bases not matched to a gene. The CDR3 spans 15 residues. Germline V gene lookup returns CDR1 SGHVS and CDR2 FQNEAQ. CDR3 coding DNA: TGTGCCAGCAGCTTACGAGTAGCGGGGCTCTACGAGCAGTACTTC. Translating it yields CASSLRVAGLYEQYF.

The rearrangement joins TRBV5-1 to TRBJ2-7; TRBD2 agrees at 7 bases. CDR3 length: 14 amino acids. Per germline, CDR1 SGHRS and CDR2 YFSETQ. Germline trimming cut 4 bases from V and 3 bases from J; bases unmatched to any gene: 7. The CDR3 bases are TGCGCCAGCAGCCCCTCGGCGGGGGACTACGAGCAGTACTTC. It yields the protein CASSPSAGDYEQYF.

The chain links TRBV19 to TRBJ1-5; D might be TRBD1 (6 bases). The germline V and J ends were trimmed by 1 base and 4 bases, with 8 bases remaining between them. CDR1 and CDR2 (germline): LNHDA, SQIVND (reference sequence). The CDR3 contains 14 residues. The CDR3 DNA sequence: TGTGCCAGTAGTATAGTCGGACAGAATCAGCCCCAGCATTTT. Translated: CASSIVGQNQPQHF.